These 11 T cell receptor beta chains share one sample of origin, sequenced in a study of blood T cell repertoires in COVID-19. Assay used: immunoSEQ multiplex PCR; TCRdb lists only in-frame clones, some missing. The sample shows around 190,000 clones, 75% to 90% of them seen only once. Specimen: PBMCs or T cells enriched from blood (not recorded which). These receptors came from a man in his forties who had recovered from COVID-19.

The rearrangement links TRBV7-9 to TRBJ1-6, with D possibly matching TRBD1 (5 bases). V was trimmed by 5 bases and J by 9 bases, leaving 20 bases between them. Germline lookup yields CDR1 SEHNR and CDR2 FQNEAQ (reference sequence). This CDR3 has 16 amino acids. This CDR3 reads CASSQWTSPRGSPLHF. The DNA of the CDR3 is TGTGCCAGCAGCCAATGGACGAGCCCAAGGGGTTCACCCCTCCACTTT.

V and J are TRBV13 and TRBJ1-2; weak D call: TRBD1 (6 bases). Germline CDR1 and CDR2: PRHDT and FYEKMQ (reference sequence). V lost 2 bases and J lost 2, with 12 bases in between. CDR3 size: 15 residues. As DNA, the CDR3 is TGTGCCAGCAGCTTACAGGGGAAACTAAACTATGGCTACACCTTC. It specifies CASSLQGKLNYGYTF.

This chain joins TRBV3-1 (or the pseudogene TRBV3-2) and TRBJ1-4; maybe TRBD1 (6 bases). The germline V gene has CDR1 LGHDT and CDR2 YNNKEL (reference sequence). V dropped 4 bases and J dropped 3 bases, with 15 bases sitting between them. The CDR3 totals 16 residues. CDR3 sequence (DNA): TGTGCCAGCAGCCCCTACGGGGCAGGGGCTAATGAAAAACTGTTTTTT. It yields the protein CASSPYGAGANEKLFF.

The CDR3 spells CASSWGGSSYEQYF. Written as DNA, the CDR3 is TGTGCCAGCAGTTGGGGTGGGAGCTCCTACGAGCAGTACTTC. The chain uses TRBV6-2 or TRBV6-3 and TRBJ2-7; TRBD2 might be the D (5 bases). This CDR3 region has 14 residues. V gave up 4 bases and J gave up 0 bases, with 10 bases separating them. Germline V gives CDR1 MNHEY, CDR2 SVGEGT.

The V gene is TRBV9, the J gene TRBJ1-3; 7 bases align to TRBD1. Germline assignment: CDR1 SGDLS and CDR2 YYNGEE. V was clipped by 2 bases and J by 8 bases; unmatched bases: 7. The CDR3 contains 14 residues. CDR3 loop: CASSVTGLTDTIYF. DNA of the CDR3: TGTGCCAGCAGCGTGACAGGGCTTACGGACACCATATATTTT.

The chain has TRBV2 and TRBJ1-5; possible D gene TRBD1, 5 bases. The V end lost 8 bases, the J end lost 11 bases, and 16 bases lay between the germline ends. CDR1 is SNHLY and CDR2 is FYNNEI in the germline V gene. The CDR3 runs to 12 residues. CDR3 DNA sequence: TGTGCCAGCGTAGGGCTCTTAGGGGCCCAGCATTTT. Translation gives CASVGLLGAQHF. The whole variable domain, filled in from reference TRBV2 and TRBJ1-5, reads EPEVTQTPSHQVTQMGQEVILRCVPISNHLYFYWYRQILGQKVEFLVSFYNNEISEKSEIFDDQFSVERPDGSNFTLKIRSTKLEDSAMYFCASVGLLGAQHFGDGTRLSIL.

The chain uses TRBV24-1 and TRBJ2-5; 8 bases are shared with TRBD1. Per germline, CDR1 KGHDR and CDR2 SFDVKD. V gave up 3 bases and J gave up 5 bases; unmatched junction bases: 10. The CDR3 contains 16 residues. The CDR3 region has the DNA TGTGCCACCAGTGATCCCGTCGGGACAGGTAGCGAGACCCAGTACTTC. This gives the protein CATSDPVGTGSETQYF.

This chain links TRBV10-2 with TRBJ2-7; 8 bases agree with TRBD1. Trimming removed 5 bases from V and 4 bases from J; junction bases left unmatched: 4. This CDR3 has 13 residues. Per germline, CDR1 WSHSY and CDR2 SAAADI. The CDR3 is CASSRTGLYEQYF. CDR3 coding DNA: TGCGCCAGCAGTCGGACAGGGCTGTACGAGCAGTACTTC.

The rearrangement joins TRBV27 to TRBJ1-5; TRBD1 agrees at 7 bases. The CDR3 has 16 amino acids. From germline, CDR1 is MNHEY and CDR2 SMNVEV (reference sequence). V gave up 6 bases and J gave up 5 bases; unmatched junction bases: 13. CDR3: CASSPDRASIYQPQHF. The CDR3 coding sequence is TGTGCCAGCAGCCCCGACAGGGCATCGATTTATCAGCCCCAGCATTTT.

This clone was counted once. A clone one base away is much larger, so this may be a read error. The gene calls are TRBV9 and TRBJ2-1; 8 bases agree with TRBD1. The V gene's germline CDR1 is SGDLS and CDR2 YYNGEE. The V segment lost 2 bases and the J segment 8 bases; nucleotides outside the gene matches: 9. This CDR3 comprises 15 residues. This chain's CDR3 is CASSVRQGSGYEQFF. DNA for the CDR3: TGTGCCAGCAGCGTGAGACAGGGGAGTGGGTATGAGCAGTTCTTC.

The CDR3 reads CASSDGLAGFYNEQFF. CDR3 DNA sequence: TGTGCCAGCAGCGACGGACTAGCGGGATTCTACAATGAGCAGTTCTTC. The gene calls are TRBV7-2 and TRBJ2-1, with 12 bases fitting TRBD2. Germline CDR1 is SGHTA and CDR2 is FQGNSA. The CDR3 extends over 16 amino acids. The ends lost 5 bases at V and 3 bases at J; junction bases unmatched: 5.